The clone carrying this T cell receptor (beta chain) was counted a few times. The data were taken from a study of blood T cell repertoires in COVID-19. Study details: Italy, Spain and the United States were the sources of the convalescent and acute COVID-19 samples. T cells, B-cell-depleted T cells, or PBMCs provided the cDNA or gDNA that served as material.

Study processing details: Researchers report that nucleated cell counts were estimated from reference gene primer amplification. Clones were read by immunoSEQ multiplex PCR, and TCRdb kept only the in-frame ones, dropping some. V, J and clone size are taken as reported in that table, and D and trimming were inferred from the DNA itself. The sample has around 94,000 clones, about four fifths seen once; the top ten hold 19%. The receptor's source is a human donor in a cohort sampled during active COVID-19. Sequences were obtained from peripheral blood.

Written as DNA, the CDR3 is TGTGCCAGCAGCCAAGTAGCAGCGGTTGAGCAGTTCTTC. Its translation is CASSQVAAVEQFF. The chain employs TRBV3-1 (or the pseudogene TRBV3-2) and TRBJ2-1; weak D call: TRBD2 (5 bases). V shed 1 base and J shed 9 bases, with 10 bases lying between them. The CDR3 sequence is 13 residues long. Germline CDR1 LGHDT, CDR2 YNNKEL (reference sequence).